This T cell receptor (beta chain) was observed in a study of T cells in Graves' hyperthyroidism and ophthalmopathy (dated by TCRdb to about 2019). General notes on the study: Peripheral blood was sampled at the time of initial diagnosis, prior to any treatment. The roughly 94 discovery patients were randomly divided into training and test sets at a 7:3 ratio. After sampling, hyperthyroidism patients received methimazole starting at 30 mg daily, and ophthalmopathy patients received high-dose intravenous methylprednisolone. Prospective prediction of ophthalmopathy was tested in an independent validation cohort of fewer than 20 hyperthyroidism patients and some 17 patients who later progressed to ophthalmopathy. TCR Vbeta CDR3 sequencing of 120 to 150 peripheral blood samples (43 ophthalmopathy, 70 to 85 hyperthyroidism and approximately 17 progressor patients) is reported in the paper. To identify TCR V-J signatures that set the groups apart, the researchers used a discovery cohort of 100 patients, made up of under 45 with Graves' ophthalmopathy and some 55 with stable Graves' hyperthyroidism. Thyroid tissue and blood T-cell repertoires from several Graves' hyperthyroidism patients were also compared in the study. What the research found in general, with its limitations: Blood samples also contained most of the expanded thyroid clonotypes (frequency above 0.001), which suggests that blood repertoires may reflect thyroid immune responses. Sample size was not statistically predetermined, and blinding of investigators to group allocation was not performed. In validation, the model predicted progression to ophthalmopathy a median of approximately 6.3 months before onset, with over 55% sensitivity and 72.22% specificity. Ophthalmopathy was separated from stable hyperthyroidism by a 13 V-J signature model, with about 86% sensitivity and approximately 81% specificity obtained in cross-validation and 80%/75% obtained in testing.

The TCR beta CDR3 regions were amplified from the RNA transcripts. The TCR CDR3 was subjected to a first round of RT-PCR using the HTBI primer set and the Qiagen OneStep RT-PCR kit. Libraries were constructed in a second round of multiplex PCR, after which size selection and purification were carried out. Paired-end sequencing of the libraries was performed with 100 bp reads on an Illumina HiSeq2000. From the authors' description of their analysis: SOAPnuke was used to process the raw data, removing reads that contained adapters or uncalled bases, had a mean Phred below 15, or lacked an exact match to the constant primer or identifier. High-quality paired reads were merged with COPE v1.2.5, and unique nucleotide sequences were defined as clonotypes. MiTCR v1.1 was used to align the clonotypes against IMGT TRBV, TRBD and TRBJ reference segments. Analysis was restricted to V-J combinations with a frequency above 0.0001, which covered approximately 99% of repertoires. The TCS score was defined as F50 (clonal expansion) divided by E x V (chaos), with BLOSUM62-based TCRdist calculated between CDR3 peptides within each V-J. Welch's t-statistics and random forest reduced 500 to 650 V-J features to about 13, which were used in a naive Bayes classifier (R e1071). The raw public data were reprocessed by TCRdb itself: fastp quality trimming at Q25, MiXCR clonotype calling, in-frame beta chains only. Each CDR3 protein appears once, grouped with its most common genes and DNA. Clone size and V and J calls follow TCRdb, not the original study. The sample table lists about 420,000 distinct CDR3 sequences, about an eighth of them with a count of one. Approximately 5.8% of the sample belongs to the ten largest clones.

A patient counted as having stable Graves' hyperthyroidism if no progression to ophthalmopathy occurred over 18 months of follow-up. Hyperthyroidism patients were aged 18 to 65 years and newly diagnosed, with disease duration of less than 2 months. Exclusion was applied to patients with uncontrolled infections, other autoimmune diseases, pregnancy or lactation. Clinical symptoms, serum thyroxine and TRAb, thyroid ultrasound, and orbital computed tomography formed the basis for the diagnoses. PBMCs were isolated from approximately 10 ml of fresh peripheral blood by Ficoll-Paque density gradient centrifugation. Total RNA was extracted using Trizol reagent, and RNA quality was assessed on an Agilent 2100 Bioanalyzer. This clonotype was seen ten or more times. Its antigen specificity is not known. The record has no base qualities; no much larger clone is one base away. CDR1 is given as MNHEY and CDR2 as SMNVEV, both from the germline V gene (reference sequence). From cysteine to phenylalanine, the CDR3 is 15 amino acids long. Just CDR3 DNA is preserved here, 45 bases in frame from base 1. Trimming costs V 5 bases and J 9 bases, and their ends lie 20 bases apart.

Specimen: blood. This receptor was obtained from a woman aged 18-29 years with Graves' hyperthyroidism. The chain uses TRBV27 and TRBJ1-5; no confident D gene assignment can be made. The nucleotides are TGTGCCAGCAGTCGAAGAGGACGGGCCGACGGGCCCCAGCATTTT. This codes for CASSRRGRADGPQHF.